This T cell receptor (beta chain) was obtained from a study of blood T cells in healthy people across ages. Primed by a sample-barcoded 5' primer and a J-beta primer mix, a second PCR proceeded for roughly 7 to 11 cycles. TCRdb fed the 5' RACE reads into MiXCR, producing one record per CDR3 protein. The profile shows approximately 690,000 distinct CDR3 sequences, approximately 50% of them singletons. The CDR3 sequence is 15 residues long. V gave up 7 bases and J gave up 7 bases; unmatched junction bases: 12. CDR1 is LGHNA and CDR2 is YNFKEQ in the germline V gene. Per sample, at least 5 micrograms of total RNA were extracted. The study, taken as a whole, reports: Calculation of diversity from one million T cells yielded estimates considered to be underestimates.

In regard to this clonotype: Its antigen is unknown.

This TCR came from a man between 60 and 75 years old in good health. The sequenced sample consisted of blood. The chain employs TRBV4-2 and TRBJ2-1; TRBD2 agrees at 8 bases. The CDR3, as DNA: TGTGCCAGCAACTTAGGGGCGGGGGGTGGGAATGAGCAGTTCTTC. Translating gives CASNLGAGGGNEQFF.